This T cell receptor (beta chain) originates from a study of low-dose radiotherapy and immunotherapy resistance in tumors. With TRAV- and TRBV-specific primers, first-strand cDNA was made, covering the alpha and beta chains. The authors amplified TCRs for about 20 PCR cycles with a constant-region primer and a V-primer adapter. TCRdb reprocessed the reads with MiXCR, giving one entry per CDR3 protein. The profile shows around 69,000 distinct CDR3 sequences, roughly 30% of them singletons. The time point is: before trial treatment. Germline-derived CDR1 and CDR2 are MNHNY and SVGAGI (reference sequence). The CDR3 totals 15 residues. After removal of 2 bases from V and 8 bases from J, the junction contained 8 bases not matched to a gene. About this clonotype itself: A much larger clone lies a single base off, so this may be a read error.

V is TRBV6-6 and J is TRBJ2-4; 8 bases align to TRBD2. The source was PBMCs, collected before treatment. The TCR was taken from a female donor with ovarian cancer. The chain's CDR3 is CASSYLTGGQDIQYF. CDR3 bases: TGTGCCAGCAGTTACCTAACGGGGGGGCAGGACATTCAGTACTTC.